This is a list of T cell receptor beta chains from one sample in a study of T-cell memory formation after mild COVID-19. TCRdb processed the 5' RACE reads anew with MiXCR; each CDR3 protein has one entry. This sample has more than 45,000 distinct CDR3 sequences, with around 9.7% found just once. Sequencing was performed on PBMCs or a T cell subset sorted from them (not recorded which). All receptors come from an adult woman who had mild COVID-19 (a few samples of this study predate the infection). Cell type and time point are not known. Each CDR3 is given with its conserved first and last residue.

cdr3_length j_call v_call cdr3_aa
14 TRBJ1-2 TRBV7-2 CASSSPTGGYGYTF
13 TRBJ1-2 TRBV2 CASSEKGGLGYTF
14 TRBJ2-1 TRBV7-2 CASSLTSTYNEQFF
13 TRBJ2-1 TRBV10-3 CAISESLGGEQFF
18 TRBJ2-7 TRBV7-8 CASSPRIVTSGGSYEQYF
15 TRBJ1-1 TRBV5-1 CASMTGGGMNTEAFF
14 TRBJ1-1 TRBV7-9 CASSKGARNTEAFF
12 TRBJ1-6 TRBV6-1 CASSESLSPLHF
16 TRBJ1-2 TRBV6-5 CATGYPPAGQGHGYTF
14 TRBJ1-5 TRBV12-3/TRBV12-4 CASSLGGDAQPQHF
16 TRBJ1-1 TRBV20-1 CSGILQERSPGTEAFF
14 TRBJ1-3 TRBV20-1 CSASTQGAGNTIYF
11 TRBJ1-2 TRBV20-1 CSARDDRLITF
15 TRBJ2-5 TRBV20-1 CSARSTGLALGTQYF
14 TRBJ1-2 TRBV11-2 CASSPGQGNYGYTF
15 TRBJ2-3 TRBV5-1 CASSLDNRGPDTQYF
16 TRBJ2-4 TRBV5-6 CASSLLRQGAKNIQYF
15 TRBJ2-7 TRBV19 CASSFAGQGSYEQYF
13 TRBJ2-7 TRBV7-3 CASSPSGSYEQYF
14 TRBJ2-7 TRBV23-1 CASTTPDRPYEQYF
15 TRBJ1-4 TRBV12-3/TRBV12-4 CASSFGQGVGEKLFF
14 TRBJ2-4 TRBV3-1 CASSRGGTTNIQYF
16 TRBJ2-7 TRBV4-2 CASSQTPGQGAYEQYF
16 TRBJ2-7 TRBV7-2 CASSPLARGTSYEQYF
11 TRBJ1-1 TRBV29-1 CSGVWGTEAFF
13 TRBJ2-5 TRBV9 CASSDSTGGTQYF
15 TRBJ2-3 TRBV12-3/TRBV12-4 CASVTGTGYTDTQYF
19 TRBJ2-4 TRBV25-1 CASSARLAGGPKSKNIQYF